The 6 T cell receptor beta chains below come from one sample, sequenced in a study of cytomegalovirus exposure and HLA in healthy donors. Primers for the PCR totalled 60 Vbeta and 13 Jbeta. Here immunoSEQ multiplex PCR was the method, and the copy in TCRdb shows in-frame clones only, minus some. This table holds 110,000 or so clones, approximately 8.6% found once. Material for sequencing was PBMCs. These receptors were obtained from a woman in her thirties or forties in good health and CMV-seropositive.

The J gene is TRBJ1-2, the V gene TRBV10-3; 7 bases fit TRBD1. V shed 0 bases, J shed 8 bases, and the junction held 3 bases outside the gene matches. Germline V gene lookup returns CDR1 ENHRY and CDR2 SYGVKD. This CDR3 has 13 amino acids. DNA of the CDR3: TGTGCCATCAGTGAGTCTGGGACAGACGGCTACACCTTC. Translation: CAISESGTDGYTF.

The V gene is TRBV27, the J gene TRBJ1-2; D is unresolved. Looked up from germline, CDR1 is MNHEY and CDR2 is SMNVEV (reference sequence). This CDR3 comprises 15 residues. V lost 2 bases, J lost 4 bases, and 14 bases lay in between. CDR3 residues: CASSLHGEQSYGYTF. CDR3 DNA sequence: TGTGCCAGCAGTTTACATGGTGAACAGTCCTATGGCTACACCTTC.

CDR3 coding DNA: TGTGCCAACCGTCGGACAGGGGACACTGAAGCTTTCTTT. Translation gives CANRRTGDTEAFF. The chain combines TRBV6-5 with TRBJ1-1; TRBD1 agrees at 9 bases. The germline gives CDR1 MNHEY, CDR2 SVGAGI. The CDR3 runs to 13 residues. V gave up 10 bases and J gave up 3 bases; unmatched junction bases: 6.

A few counts support this clone. This chain uses TRBV6-1 with TRBJ1-6; maybe TRBD1 (5 bases). Germline CDR1 and CDR2: MNHNS and SASEGT. This CDR3 has 13 residues. Trimming cost V 8 bases and J 4 bases, with 9 bases left between them. This CDR3 is CASGARYNSPLHF. In DNA, the CDR3 is TGTGCCAGCGGGGCTAGATATAATTCACCCCTCCACTTT.

This clone was seen only a few times. The rearrangement links TRBV7-3 to TRBJ2-1; 11 bases align to TRBD2. V trimming: 7 bases; J trimming: 4 bases; junction bases outside the gene matches: 6. Germline V lookup: CDR1 SGHTA, CDR2 FQGTGA. The CDR3 consists of 15 residues. CDR3 sequence (DNA): TGTGCCAGCACCCCACTAGCGGGGGTTTACAATGAGCAGTTCTTC. It translates to CASTPLAGVYNEQFF. The whole variable domain, remainder taken from reference TRBV7-3 and TRBJ2-1, is GAGVSQTPSNKVTEKGKYVELRCDPISGHTALYWYRQSLGQGPEFLIYFQGTGAADDSGLPNDRFFAVRPEGSVSTLKIQRTERGDSAVYLCASTPLAGVYNEQFFGPGTRLTVL.

This clone was observed once. This chain uses TRBV14 with TRBJ2-3, with a possible D match to TRBD2 (5 bases). The CDR3 totals 14 residues. The V and J ends lost 4 bases and 0 bases respectively, with 8 bases between them. In germline, CDR1 is SGHDN, CDR2 FVKESK. The CDR3 DNA follows: TGTGCCAGCAGCCCCTGGACTAGCACAGATACGCAGTATTTT. It is translated as CASSPWTSTDTQYF.